This TCR beta chain was obtained from a study of blood T cell repertoires in COVID-19. Whole-study context: Samples representing acute and convalescent COVID-19 were sourced from the United States, Italy and Spain. PBMCs, B-cell-depleted T cells, or T cells provided the cDNA or gDNA that made up the material.

Original data processing: Amplification of reference gene primers was used by the study to estimate nucleated cell counts. Repertoires were generated with immunoSEQ multiplex PCR, while TCRdb's copy carries only in-frame clones and drops some. That table furnishes V, J and clone size, whereas the DNA furnished D and trimming. The sample consists of 170,000 or so clones, roughly 84% of them appearing once. This CDR3 is built from 18 residues. Germline V lookup: CDR1 SGHTA, CDR2 FQGNSA. V was clipped by 5 bases and J by 3 bases; unmatched bases: 15. The TCR comes from a man younger than 35 with active or convalescent COVID-19. V usage is TRBV7-2 and J usage is TRBJ2-1; 8 nucleotides match TRBD1. The sample was peripheral blood. CDR3 residues: CASSHPRDRPPLYNEQFF. The CDR3 DNA sequence: TGTGCCAGCAGCCACCCCCGGGACAGGCCGCCCCTCTACAATGAGCAGTTCTTC.